The 21 T cell receptor beta chains below all came from one sample that was sequenced in a study of T cell repertoires in cytomegalovirus infection. TCRdb re-called the reads with MiXCR, one entry per CDR3 protein. The sample contains 90,000 to 130,000 distinct CDR3 sequences, 10% of which appear only once. Their antigen targets remain unknown. Sequencing was carried out using PBMCs, sequenced either directly or after in vitro stimulation (not recorded which). The receptors were sampled from a human donor in good health (CMV status not recorded). Some clones in this sample may be carry-over from other donors' samples.

This chain joins TRBV27 and TRBJ2-7; weak D call: TRBD2 (6 bases). The V gene's germline CDR1 is MNHEY and CDR2 SMNVEV (reference sequence). The V end lost 3 bases, the J end lost 5 bases, and 17 bases lay between the germline ends. The CDR3 has 15 residues. CDR3 coding DNA: TGTGCCAGCAGTTTGTCCTCCCGGGAGAGGAACGAGCAGTACGTC. Translated, it gives CASSLSSRERNEQYV.

This clonotype was seen many times. V and J are TRBV10-3 and TRBJ2-7; TRBD2 matches at 9 bases. The length of the CDR3 is 15 residues. The V segment lost 0 bases and the J segment 4 bases; nucleotides outside the gene matches: 4. Germline CDR1 ENHRY, CDR2 SYGVKD. The CDR3 here is CAISESSGRSYEQYV. The CDR3 bases are TGTGCCATCAGTGAGTCGAGCGGGAGGTCTTACGAGCAGTACGTC.

This clonotype was observed many times. CDR3 in DNA: TGTGCCAGCAGTTTGCTAGCGGCTCTGGGCTATGGCTACACCTTC. Protein: CASSLLAALGYGYTF. V and J are TRBV6-5 and TRBJ1-2; D call uncertain. The germline V and J ends were trimmed by 4 bases and 4 bases, with 16 bases remaining between them. Germline V gene lookup returns CDR1 MNHEY and CDR2 SVGAGI. This CDR3 region has 15 residues.

The chain employs TRBV7-2 and TRBJ1-2, with D hard to call. Trimming took 3 bases from V and 6 from J, leaving 11 bases between them. Germline CDR1 SGHTA, CDR2 FQGNSA. There are 13 residues in the CDR3. CDR3 in amino acids: CASSLNGVHGYTF. Written as DNA, the CDR3 is TGTGCCAGCAGCTTGAACGGCGTTCATGGCTACACCTTC.

The V gene is TRBV2, the J gene TRBJ1-6; 9 bases are shared with TRBD1. From germline, CDR1 is SNHLY and CDR2 FYNNEI. Germline trimming cut 0 bases from V and 4 bases from J; bases unmatched to any gene: 1. This CDR3 spans 16 amino acids. The CDR3 DNA sequence: TGTGCCAGCAGTGAAGCGGGGACAGGGTATAATTCACCCCTCCACTTT. Amino acid sequence: CASSEAGTGYNSPLHF.

This clonotype has at least ten counts. The genes are TRBV7-3 and TRBJ2-2, with D possibly matching TRBD2 (6 bases). This CDR3 has 16 amino acids. V lost 5 bases to trimming and J lost 0 bases, with 13 bases between them. Germline lookup yields CDR1 SGHTA and CDR2 FQGTGA. The CDR3 region is CASSPRVAANTGELFF. The CDR3 DNA reads as TGTGCCAGCAGCCCGCGGGTAGCGGCGAACACCGGGGAGCTGTTTTTT.

The chain joins TRBV10-3 to TRBJ1-1; D gene unclear. With 8 bases removed from V and 4 bases from J, the gap between germline ends came to 17 bases. The CDR3 runs 14 residues. CDR1 is ENHRY and CDR2 is SYGVKD in the germline V gene. This CDR3 reads CAISAPGGSTEAFF. For the CDR3, the DNA is TGTGCCATCTCCGCCCCGGGAGGGTCCACTGAAGCTTTCTTT.

This clonotype was detected many times. The gene calls are TRBV7-2 and TRBJ1-1, with D perhaps matching TRBD1 (6 bases). V was pared by 3 bases and J by 4 bases, with 12 bases between. CDR3 length: 14 residues. Germline CDR1 is SGHTA and CDR2 is FQGNSA. CDR3 region: CASSFTGAITEAFF. CDR3 coding DNA: TGTGCCAGCAGCTTTACGGGGGCCATCACTGAAGCTTTCTTT. The variable domain in full, with the rest retrieved from reference TRBV7-2 and TRBJ1-1, is GAGVSQSPSNKVTEKGKDVELRCDPISGHTALYWYRQSLGQGLEFLIYFQGNSAPDKSGLPSDRFSAERTGGSVSTLTIQRTQQEDSAVYLCASSFTGAITEAFFGQGTRLTVV.

The V and J genes are TRBV29-1 and TRBJ1-2, with TRBD1 matching 7 bases. The germline V gene encodes CDR1 SQVTM and CDR2 ANQGSEA. CDR3 length: 13 amino acids. V was clipped by 3 bases and J by 6 bases; unmatched bases: 7. The chain's CDR3 is CSVEAQGKNGYTF. The CDR3 DNA reads as TGCAGCGTTGAGGCACAGGGGAAAAATGGCTACACCTTC.

In this sample, this clonotype turned up a few times. The chain joins TRBV2 to TRBJ1-2, with D perhaps TRBD1 (6 bases). This CDR3 comprises 12 residues. Trimming shortened V by 7 bases and J by 6 bases, and 12 bases separated the two germline ends. Germline values: CDR1 SNHLY, CDR2 FYNNEI. The CDR3 sequence is CASKSGEHGYTF. The DNA of the CDR3 is TGTGCCAGCAAGTCAGGGGAGCATGGCTACACCTTC.

This clonotype was counted many times. V is TRBV7-2 and J is TRBJ1-1, with TRBD1 as a possible D gene (5 bases). V was clipped by 7 bases and J by 0 bases, with 12 bases between them. CDR3 size: 14 residues. Germline CDR1 is SGHTA and CDR2 is FQGNSA. The CDR3 protein is CASTEGVMNTEAFF. The CDR3 nucleotides read TGTGCCAGCACCGAAGGGGTTATGAACACTGAAGCTTTCTTT.

This clonotype was seen many times. V and J are TRBV5-4 and TRBJ2-1; TRBD2 aligns across 8 bases. The length of the CDR3 is 15 residues. The germline V gene has CDR1 SGHNT and CDR2 YYREEE (reference sequence). V lost 0 bases, J lost 5 bases, and 4 bases stayed unmatched. Here the CDR3 DNA reads TGTGCCAGCAGCTTGGGGACTAGCCAAAACAATGAGCAGTTCTTC. Protein sequence: CASSLGTSQNNEQFF.

The chain employs TRBV13 and TRBJ1-2, with a tentative D call TRBD1 (6 bases). V was pared by 5 bases and J by 2 bases, with 15 bases between. CDR1 is PRHDT and CDR2 is FYEKMQ in the germline V gene (reference sequence). The CDR3 sequence is 15 residues long. CDR3 in DNA: TGTGCCAGCAGCCGCGGTCAGGGGCTAAACTATGGCTACACCTTC. Its protein is CASSRGQGLNYGYTF.

This clonotype was detected only a few times. The CDR3 loop is CASSEPRSVNQPQHF. The CDR3 region has the DNA TGTGCCAGCAGCGAACCACGGAGCGTCAATCAGCCCCAGCATTTT. The V call is TRBV7-9, the J call TRBJ1-5; no definite D call. Germline CDR1 SEHNR, CDR2 FQNEAQ (reference sequence). V was trimmed by 5 bases and J by 3 bases, leaving 14 bases between them. This CDR3 has 15 residues.

The table lists this clonotype with many counts. V usage is TRBV11-2 and J usage is TRBJ1-6, with D maybe TRBD1 (6 bases). Trimming took 4 bases from V and 5 from J, leaving 12 bases between them. Germline lookup yields CDR1 SGHAT and CDR2 FQNNGV. This CDR3 is built from 15 residues. The CDR3 here is CASSSTRGHNSPLHF. CDR3 sequence (DNA): TGTGCCAGCAGCTCTACTCGGGGGCATAATTCACCCCTCCACTTT.

In its sample, this clonotype was seen a few times. This chain links TRBV2 with TRBJ2-2; D remains ambiguous. The CDR3 is 13 amino acids. CDR1 and CDR2 from the germline V gene are SNHLY and FYNNEI. The V and J ends lost 6 bases and 1 base respectively, with 6 bases between them. The CDR3 protein is CASRTENTGELFF. Written as DNA, the CDR3 is TGTGCCAGCAGGACTGAGAACACCGGGGAGCTGTTTTTT.

This clonotype showed up many times. V usage is TRBV5-6 and J usage is TRBJ2-7, with 7 bases identical to TRBD2. V shed 2 bases and J 2 bases; nucleotides not matched to a gene: 4. The CDR3 has 14 residues. Germline CDR1 reads SGHDT; CDR2 reads YYEEEE. The CDR3 spells CASSFSAGPYEQYV. DNA of the CDR3: TGTGCCAGCAGCTTTTCAGCGGGACCCTACGAGCAGTACGTC.

This rearrangement joins TRBV12-3 or TRBV12-4 to TRBJ1-1, with unresolved D. This CDR3 is 16 amino acids long. The V end lost 2 bases, the J end lost 3 bases, and 16 bases lay between the germline ends. CDR3 coding DNA: TGTGCCAGCAGTTTACAGTGGGGAAAGGTAGACACTGAAGCTTTCTTT. This encodes CASSLQWGKVDTEAFF.

The V call is TRBV14, the J call TRBJ1-1; D possibly corresponds to TRBD1 (6 bases). V was shortened by 2 bases and J by 5 bases, with 12 bases between the two germline ends. The CDR3 consists of 14 residues. Per the germline V gene, CDR1 is SGHDN and CDR2 is FVKESK. CDR3 sequence (DNA): TGTGCCAGCAGCCAAACGCAGGGGTGGACTGAAGCTTTCTTT. Its translation is CASSQTQGWTEAFF.

This clonotype was detected ten times or more. V usage is TRBV6-2 or TRBV6-3 and J usage is TRBJ2-2, with D hard to call. In germline, CDR1 is MNHEY, CDR2 SVGEGT. This CDR3 spans 17 amino acids. Trimming removed 5 bases from V and 3 bases from J, with 19 bases in between. The CDR3 region is CASSLLRLLLDTGELFF. The CDR3 DNA reads TGTGCCAGCAGTCTGTTGCGGCTCCTTCTGGACACCGGGGAGCTGTTTTTT.

This clonotype has ten or more counts. This chain joins TRBV7-2 and TRBJ1-5, with D hard to call. CDR1 and CDR2 from the germline V gene are SGHTA and FQGNSA. This CDR3 comprises 14 residues. The V end was cut by 1 base, the J end by 2 bases, with 6 bases between. The CDR3 DNA is TGTGCCAGCAGCTTAGGAACAGGCAATCAGCCCCAGCATTTT. This gives the protein CASSLGTGNQPQHF. Based on the CDR3 plus reference TRBV7-2 and TRBJ1-5, the full variable domain is GAGVSQSPSNKVTEKGKDVELRCDPISGHTALYWYRQSLGQGLEFLIYFQGNSAPDKSGLPSDRFSAERTGGSVSTLTIQRTQQEDSAVYLCASSLGTGNQPQHFGDGTRLSIL.